Listed below are T cell receptor beta chains from one sample, sequenced in a study of T cell repertoires in cytomegalovirus infection. Each CDR3 protein is one row after TCRdb ran MiXCR on the reads. The profile shows 85,000 to 120,000 distinct CDR3 sequences, more than 15% of them singletons. The sequenced sample was PBMCs. Source of these receptors: a human donor in good health (CMV status not recorded). Some clones in this sample may be carry-over from other donors' samples. Each CDR3 is given with its conserved first and last residue. D genes are given only for firm matches. The size of a clone is reported for some rows only, either as once, few or many, or as a class for expanded clones.

clone_size: few
v_call: TRBV29-1
j_call: TRBJ2-7
d_call: .
cdr3_length: 14
cdr3_aa: CSVPMQGDGHEQYF
cdr3_nt: TGCAGCGTGCCTATGCAGGGCGACGGCCACGAGCAGTACTTC

clone_size: many
v_call: TRBV6-1
j_call: TRBJ2-5
d_call: TRBD2
cdr3_length: 13
cdr3_aa: CASGRRGEETQYF
cdr3_nt: TGTGCCAGCGGGCGGCGGGGGGAAGAGACCCAGTACTTC

clone_size: .
v_call: TRBV7-3
j_call: TRBJ2-1
d_call: TRBD2
cdr3_length: 15
cdr3_aa: CASSWTSASYNEQFF
cdr3_nt: TGTGCCAGCAGCTGGACTAGCGCGTCCTACAATGAGCAGTTCTTC

clone_size: .
v_call: TRBV6-1
j_call: TRBJ1-1
d_call: .
cdr3_length: 13
cdr3_aa: CASWSVLGNEAFF
cdr3_nt: TGTGCCAGCTGGTCGGTGTTGGGGAATGAAGCTTTCTTT

clone_size: .
v_call: TRBV7-9
j_call: TRBJ2-7
d_call: TRBD2
cdr3_length: 16
cdr3_aa: CASSPLFSGGAYDQYF
cdr3_nt: TGTGCCAGCAGTCCACTATTTAGCGGGGGGGCCTACGATCAGTACTTC

clone_size: many
v_call: TRBV7-8
j_call: TRBJ2-7
d_call: TRBD2
cdr3_length: 17
cdr3_aa: CASSLGGGRQHTYEQYF
cdr3_nt: TGTGCCAGCAGCTTAGGGGGGGGTCGACAGCATACCTACGAGCAGTACTTC

clone_size: .
v_call: TRBV5-5
j_call: TRBJ1-1
d_call: TRBD1
cdr3_length: 12
cdr3_aa: CASSFGTDEAFF
cdr3_nt: TGTGCCAGCAGCTTCGGGACAGATGAAGCTTTCTTT

clone_size: many
v_call: TRBV6-1
j_call: TRBJ1-3
d_call: TRBD1
cdr3_length: 15
cdr3_aa: CASSSGQGDGNTIYF
cdr3_nt: TGTGCCAGCAGCTCCGGACAGGGTGACGGAAACACCATATATTTT

clone_size: .
v_call: TRBV6-1
j_call: TRBJ1-4
d_call: .
cdr3_length: 14
cdr3_aa: CASSVGGSGEKLFF
cdr3_nt: TGTGCCAGCAGTGTGGGGGGGTCGGGTGAAAAACTGTTTTTT

clone_size: many
v_call: TRBV6-1
j_call: TRBJ2-2
d_call: .
cdr3_length: 14
cdr3_aa: CASSQGGSTGELFF
cdr3_nt: TGTGCCAGCAGCCAAGGAGGAAGCACCGGGGAGCTGTTTTTT

clone_size: many
v_call: TRBV7-8
j_call: TRBJ2-3
d_call: .
cdr3_length: 15
cdr3_aa: CASSPQGMPTDTQYF
cdr3_nt: TGTGCCAGCAGCCCCCAGGGAATGCCCACAGATACGCAGTATTTT

clone_size: many
v_call: TRBV19
j_call: TRBJ2-5
d_call: .
cdr3_length: 13
cdr3_aa: CASSIRRGETQYF
cdr3_nt: TGTGCCAGTAGTATTCGGAGGGGAGAGACCCAGTACTTC

clone_size: .
v_call: TRBV29-1
j_call: TRBJ2-7
d_call: .
cdr3_length: 15
cdr3_aa: CSALRARRPRYEQYF
cdr3_nt: TGCAGCGCCTTAAGAGCACGCCGCCCGCGCTACGAGCAGTACTTC

clone_size: many
v_call: TRBV7-2
j_call: TRBJ2-7
d_call: .
cdr3_length: 13
cdr3_aa: CASSFSPSYEQYF
cdr3_nt: TGTGCCAGCAGCTTCTCACCGAGCTACGAGCAGTACTTC

clone_size: .
v_call: TRBV25-1
j_call: TRBJ2-7
d_call: TRBD1
cdr3_length: 17
cdr3_aa: CASSARPGTDSSYEQYF
cdr3_nt: TGTGCCAGCAGTGCCCGCCCTGGGACAGATAGCTCCTACGAGCAGTACTTC

clone_size: many
v_call: TRBV7-2
j_call: TRBJ1-2
d_call: .
cdr3_length: 13
cdr3_aa: CASSLVQSEGYTF
cdr3_nt: TGTGCCAGCAGCTTAGTGCAGTCGGAGGGCTACACCTTC

clone_size: many
v_call: TRBV7-2
j_call: TRBJ1-3
d_call: .
cdr3_length: 13
cdr3_aa: CASSWDSGNTIYF
cdr3_nt: TGTGCCAGCAGCTGGGACTCTGGAAACACCATATATTTT

clone_size: .
v_call: TRBV12-3/TRBV12-4
j_call: TRBJ2-7
d_call: .
cdr3_length: 14
cdr3_aa: CASSPPPRTYEQYF
cdr3_nt: TGTGCCAGCAGTCCCCCCCCTAGAACCTACGAGCAGTACTTC

clone_size: many
v_call: TRBV7-2
j_call: TRBJ1-2
d_call: TRBD1
cdr3_length: 15
cdr3_aa: CASSSGQGSYYGYTF
cdr3_nt: TGTGCCAGCAGCTCCGGACAGGGTAGCTACTATGGCTACACCTTC

clone_size: .
v_call: TRBV5-1
j_call: TRBJ2-7
d_call: TRBD1
cdr3_length: 14
cdr3_aa: CASSSGDRVNEQYF
cdr3_nt: TGCGCCAGCAGCTCCGGGGACAGGGTTAACGAGCAGTACTTC

clone_size: few
v_call: TRBV29-1
j_call: TRBJ2-2
d_call: .
cdr3_length: 13
cdr3_aa: CSVQASNTGELFF
cdr3_nt: TGCAGCGTACAGGCCTCGAACACCGGGGAGCTGTTTTTT

clone_size: .
v_call: TRBV6-2/TRBV6-3
j_call: TRBJ2-5
d_call: TRBD1
cdr3_length: 15
cdr3_aa: CASSYPSQGQETQYF
cdr3_nt: TGTGCCAGCAGCTACCCTTCACAGGGGCAAGAGACCCAGTACTTC

clone_size: .
v_call: TRBV11-3
j_call: TRBJ2-3
d_call: TRBD1
cdr3_length: 16
cdr3_aa: CASSLLGQGGTDTQYF
cdr3_nt: TGTGCCAGCAGCCTCCTGGGACAGGGCGGGACAGATACGCAGTATTTT

clone_size: few
v_call: TRBV10-3
j_call: TRBJ1-2
d_call: TRBD1
cdr3_length: 19
cdr3_aa: CAISESGAPDRAANYGYTF
cdr3_nt: TGTGCCATCAGTGAGTCGGGGGCCCCGGACAGGGCCGCTAACTATGGCTACACCTTC

clone_size: few
v_call: TRBV6-5
j_call: TRBJ1-1
d_call: .
cdr3_length: 16
cdr3_aa: CASSYYLGSGGTEAFF
cdr3_nt: TGTGCCAGCAGTTACTACCTCGGGTCCGGGGGCACTGAAGCTTTCTTT

clone_size: .
v_call: TRBV7-2
j_call: TRBJ2-1
d_call: TRBD2
cdr3_length: 18
cdr3_aa: CDSSHWTSGTSSYNEQFF
cdr3_nt: TGTGACAGCAGCCACTGGACTAGCGGGACAAGCTCCTACAATGAGCAGTTCTTC

clone_size: few
v_call: TRBV6-2/TRBV6-3
j_call: TRBJ1-5
d_call: TRBD1
cdr3_length: 13
cdr3_aa: CASSGTANQPQHF
cdr3_nt: TGTGCCAGCAGCGGGACAGCAAATCAGCCCCAGCATTTT

clone_size: many
v_call: TRBV7-2
j_call: TRBJ1-1
d_call: .
cdr3_length: 14
cdr3_aa: CASSFGQLNTEAFF
cdr3_nt: TGTGCCAGCAGCTTTGGACAGCTTAACACTGAAGCTTTCTTT

clone_size: few
v_call: TRBV14
j_call: TRBJ2-3
d_call: .
cdr3_length: 14
cdr3_aa: CASSQRASADTQYF
cdr3_nt: TGTGCCAGCAGCCAACGGGCTAGTGCAGATACGCAGTATTTT

clone_size: .
v_call: TRBV30
j_call: TRBJ2-4
d_call: TRBD2
cdr3_length: 13
cdr3_aa: CAWSAREGGIQYF
cdr3_nt: TGTGCCTGGAGTGCAAGGGAGGGCGGCATTCAGTACTTC

clone_size: .
v_call: TRBV4-3
j_call: TRBJ2-2
d_call: .
cdr3_length: 18
cdr3_aa: CASSQGAEGGANTGELFF
cdr3_nt: TGCGCCAGCAGCCAAGGGGCCGAGGGAGGCGCGAACACCGGGGAGCTGTTTTTT

clone_size: many
v_call: TRBV7-8
j_call: TRBJ2-1
d_call: .
cdr3_length: 15
cdr3_aa: CASSLLGHPDNEQFF
cdr3_nt: TGTGCCAGCAGCTTACTGGGACACCCGGACAATGAGCAGTTCTTC

clone_size: many
v_call: TRBV7-2
j_call: TRBJ2-1
d_call: .
cdr3_length: 13
cdr3_aa: CASRGRKNNEQFF
cdr3_nt: TGTGCCAGCAGGGGCAGGAAGAACAATGAGCAGTTCTTC

clone_size: .
v_call: TRBV12-3/TRBV12-4
j_call: TRBJ1-5
d_call: .
cdr3_length: 13
cdr3_aa: CASSSTDNQPQHF
cdr3_nt: TGTGCCAGCAGTTCCACGGATAATCAGCCCCAGCATTTT

clone_size: many
v_call: TRBV12-3/TRBV12-4
j_call: TRBJ2-3
d_call: TRBD2
cdr3_length: 16
cdr3_aa: CASKSSAGEPTDTQYF
cdr3_nt: TGTGCCAGCAAATCCTCAGCGGGGGAGCCCACAGATACGCAGTATTTT

clone_size: many
v_call: TRBV7-2
j_call: TRBJ2-7
d_call: .
cdr3_length: 13
cdr3_aa: CASSERWDGEQYF
cdr3_nt: TGTGCCAGCAGCGAGCGGTGGGACGGCGAGCAGTACTTC

clone_size: few
v_call: TRBV29-1
j_call: TRBJ2-5
d_call: .
cdr3_length: 14
cdr3_aa: CSVEDRGLVETQYF
cdr3_nt: TGCAGCGTTGAAGATCGCGGGCTCGTAGAGACCCAGTACTTC

clone_size: many
v_call: TRBV7-2
j_call: TRBJ2-3
d_call: .
cdr3_length: 14
cdr3_aa: CASRALMSAGTQYF
cdr3_nt: TGTGCCAGCAGGGCTCTCATGAGTGCGGGTACGCAGTATTTT

clone_size: many
v_call: TRBV7-3
j_call: TRBJ2-2
d_call: TRBD2
cdr3_length: 15
cdr3_aa: CASSSSGGLTGELFF
cdr3_nt: TGTGCCAGCAGCTCTAGCGGGGGGCTGACCGGGGAGCTGTTTTTT

clone_size: many
v_call: TRBV7-2
j_call: TRBJ2-2
d_call: .
cdr3_length: 17
cdr3_aa: CASSLALRGGLTGELFF
cdr3_nt: TGTGCCAGCAGCTTAGCATTGAGGGGGGGCCTCACCGGGGAGCTGTTTTTT

clone_size: many
v_call: TRBV7-2
j_call: TRBJ1-1
d_call: .
cdr3_length: 11
cdr3_aa: CASSFRSEAFF
cdr3_nt: TGTGCCAGCAGCTTCAGGTCTGAAGCTTTCTTT

clone_size: .
v_call: TRBV20-1
j_call: TRBJ1-1
d_call: .
cdr3_length: 13
cdr3_aa: CSANAGKNTEAFF
cdr3_nt: TGCAGTGCAAACGCCGGGAAGAACACTGAAGCTTTCTTT

clone_size: many
v_call: TRBV20-1
j_call: TRBJ1-1
d_call: .
cdr3_length: 16
cdr3_aa: CSARDQEGTLTTEAFF
cdr3_nt: TGCAGTGCTAGAGATCAAGAAGGAACTCTGACCACTGAAGCTTTCTTT

clone_size: .
v_call: TRBV12-3/TRBV12-4
j_call: TRBJ2-7
d_call: TRBD2
cdr3_length: 14
cdr3_aa: CASTPAGPSYEQYF
cdr3_nt: TGTGCCAGCACCCCAGCGGGGCCTTCCTACGAGCAGTACTTC

clone_size: .
v_call: TRBV5-1
j_call: TRBJ1-1
d_call: TRBD1
cdr3_length: 15
cdr3_aa: CASSTRTGVDTEAFF
cdr3_nt: TGCGCCAGCAGCACCCGGACAGGGGTGGATACTGAAGCTTTCTTT

clone_size: many
v_call: TRBV7-2
j_call: TRBJ1-2
d_call: .
cdr3_length: 13
cdr3_aa: CASSLRANYGYTF
cdr3_nt: TGTGCCAGCAGCTTAAGGGCCAACTATGGCTACACCTTC

clone_size: few
v_call: TRBV6-5
j_call: TRBJ2-5
d_call: .
cdr3_length: 14
cdr3_aa: CASSYNRRLETQYF
cdr3_nt: TGTGCCAGCAGTTATAACCGACGTCTAGAGACCCAGTACTTC

clone_size: many
v_call: TRBV7-8
j_call: TRBJ1-6
d_call: .
cdr3_length: 15
cdr3_aa: CASSYRRDYNSPLHF
cdr3_nt: TGTGCCAGCAGCTACCGAAGGGATTATAATTCACCCCTCCACTTT

clone_size: few
v_call: TRBV6-2/TRBV6-3
j_call: TRBJ1-1
d_call: TRBD1
cdr3_length: 16
cdr3_aa: CASSPLPGTGISEAFF
cdr3_nt: TGTGCCAGCAGTCCCCTTCCCGGGACAGGGATATCTGAAGCTTTCTTT

clone_size: many
v_call: TRBV10-2
j_call: TRBJ2-1
d_call: TRBD2
cdr3_length: 14
cdr3_aa: CASSLAGAGNEQFF
cdr3_nt: TGCGCCAGCAGCCTAGCGGGGGCGGGGAATGAGCAGTTCTTC

clone_size: once
v_call: TRBV18
j_call: TRBJ2-3
d_call: TRBD2
cdr3_length: 16
cdr3_aa: CASSPLGGGNTDTQYF
cdr3_nt: TGTGCCAGCTCACCGCTGGGCGGGGGGAACACAGATACGCAGTATTTT

clone_size: many
v_call: TRBV28
j_call: TRBJ1-1
d_call: TRBD1
cdr3_length: 15
cdr3_aa: CASSGGDRGYTEAFF
cdr3_nt: TGTGCCAGCAGTGGGGGGGACAGGGGGTACACTGAAGCTTTCTTT

clone_size: .
v_call: TRBV6-6
j_call: TRBJ1-2
d_call: .
cdr3_length: 14
cdr3_aa: CAVPADGENYGYTF
cdr3_nt: TGTGCCGTCCCCGCGGACGGGGAAAACTATGGCTACACCTTC

clone_size: few
v_call: TRBV7-2
j_call: TRBJ2-3
d_call: TRBD1
cdr3_length: 17
cdr3_aa: CASSFRSGTGSSDTQYF
cdr3_nt: TGTGCCAGCAGCTTTAGGTCCGGGACAGGGTCTTCAGATACGCAGTATTTT